These 17 T cell receptor beta chains were sequenced from one sample in a study of technical replicates of blood from several donors. The table came from immunoSEQ multiplex PCR; TCRdb's copy has only in-frame clones and leaves some out. The sample lists under 80,000 clones, under 95% seen once, with approximately 0.25% in the top ten. Sequenced input: T cells isolated from PBMCs. The receptors stem from a human donor in good health.

The chain uses TRBV18 and TRBJ1-5, with D perhaps TRBD1 (6 bases). Trimming cost V 4 bases and J 4 bases, with 11 bases left between them. The V gene's germline CDR1 is KGHSH and CDR2 LQKENI. This CDR3 spans 14 amino acids. The CDR3 loop is CASSQEQGNQPQHF. The DNA of the CDR3 is TGTGCCAGCTCACAAGAACAGGGAAATCAGCCCCAGCATTTT. Together with reference TRBV18 and TRBJ1-5, the CDR3 gives the full variable domain: NAGVMQNPRHLVRRRGQEARLRCSPMKGHSHVYWYRQLPEEGLKFMVYLQKENIIDESGMPKERFSAEFPKEGPSILRIQQVVRGDSAAYFCASSQEQGNQPQHFGDGTRLSIL.

This chain links TRBV6-1 with TRBJ1-2; 9 nucleotides align to TRBD1. Unmatched junction bases numbered 7, after V lost 3 bases and J lost 5 bases. This CDR3 region has 15 residues. Per the germline V gene, CDR1 is MNHNS and CDR2 is SASEGT. The CDR3 loop reads CASSEFTGGGYGYTF. CDR3 sequence (DNA): TGTGCCAGCAGTGAGTTCACAGGGGGCGGGTATGGCTACACCTTC.

This rearrangement joins TRBV6-6 to TRBJ2-3; 16 nucleotides match TRBD2. Germline V lookup: CDR1 MNHNY, CDR2 SVGAGI (reference sequence). This CDR3 is built from 16 residues. Trimming cost V 4 bases and J 6 bases; bases outside gene matches: 4. CDR3: CASSSGLAGGLDTQYF. In nucleotides, the CDR3 is TGTGCCAGCAGTTCGGGACTAGCGGGGGGGCTCGATACGCAGTATTTT.

V usage is TRBV6-6 and J usage is TRBJ2-7; a weak D match, TRBD2 (6 bases). The V end lost 0 bases, the J end lost 1 base, and 10 bases lay between the germline ends. CDR1 and CDR2 from the germline V gene are MNHNY and SVGAGI (reference sequence). The CDR3 is 15 amino acids. The CDR3 reads CASSYSPTSSYEQYF. The CDR3 nucleotides read TGTGCCAGCAGTTACTCGCCGACTAGTTCCTACGAGCAGTACTTC.

This clone was seen just once. The V gene is TRBV6-5, the J gene TRBJ2-5, with TRBD2 as a possible D gene (6 bases). V was cut by 4 bases and J by 5 bases, with 17 bases left in between. This CDR3 has 15 amino acids. Germline lookup yields CDR1 MNHEY and CDR2 SVGAGI. The CDR3 DNA reads TGTGCCAGCAGTTTAAACGGCCGCGGGGTGGAGACCCAGTACTTC. It translates to CASSLNGRGVETQYF.

This clone was observed once. This chain uses TRBV5-1 with TRBJ1-2, with D possibly matching TRBD1 (5 bases). Per germline, CDR1 SGHRS and CDR2 YFSETQ. The CDR3 loop spans 13 amino acids. Trimming took 0 bases from V and 6 from J, leaving 9 bases between them. This chain's CDR3 is CASSLGQTNGYTF. Written as DNA, the CDR3 is TGCGCCAGCAGCTTGGGACAGACGAATGGCTACACCTTC.

The chain is built from TRBV11-2 and TRBJ2-4, with TRBD1 identical over 10 bases. CDR1 is SGHAT, CDR2 FQNNGV, per germline. V shed 2 bases, J shed 9 bases, and the junction held 7 bases outside the gene matches. CDR3 size: 15 residues. The CDR3 region is CASSLWDRGVSIQYF. In DNA form, the CDR3 reads TGTGCCAGCAGCTTATGGGACAGGGGAGTAAGCATTCAGTACTTC.

The chain joins TRBV9 to TRBJ2-6, with D hard to call. CDR3 length: 16 residues. Deletions cut 4 bases from V and 2 bases from J, with 13 bases between. Germline values: CDR1 SGDLS, CDR2 YYNGEE. CDR3 sequence reads: CASSTFASAGANVLTF. In DNA, the CDR3 is TGTGCCAGCAGCACCTTTGCTAGTGCTGGGGCCAACGTCCTGACTTTC.

The table lists this clone with a count of one. CDR3 sequence (DNA): TGTGCCAGCAGTGAACCGGAGACCCAGTACTTC. Its translation is CASSEPETQYF. The chain carries TRBV2 and TRBJ2-5; D remains unclear. There are 11 residues in the CDR3. Germline V lookup: CDR1 SNHLY, CDR2 FYNNEI. V lost 2 bases and J 5 bases, leaving 3 bases between the germline ends.

The rearrangement links TRBV6-5 to TRBJ2-1; 7 nucleotides line up with TRBD2. The CDR3 has 13 amino acids. With 0 bases clipped from V and 9 bases from J, the junction kept 2 bases outside the gene matches. Germline V lookup: CDR1 MNHEY, CDR2 SVGAGI. CDR3 region: CASSYSGEGEQFF. CDR3 DNA sequence: TGTGCCAGCAGTTACTCGGGGGAGGGTGAGCAGTTCTTC.

The chain joins TRBV9 to TRBJ2-3, with 9 bases aligning to TRBD2. This CDR3 is 17 amino acids long. V was clipped by 0 bases and J by 6 bases; unmatched bases: 11. Germline V CDR1 and CDR2: SGDLS, YYNGEE. In nucleotides, the CDR3 is TGTGCCAGCAGCGTAGCCCCCCTTGCGGGGGGGTTGGATACGCAGTATTTT. It codes for CASSVAPLAGGLDTQYF.

The CDR3 coding sequence is TGCGCCAGCAGCCCCGGGACAGGAGGAGGTGGCTACACCTTC. This translates into CASSPGTGGGGYTF. The chain is built from TRBV5-1 and TRBJ1-2; 8 positions agree with TRBD1. Trimming cost V 4 bases and J 7 bases; bases outside gene matches: 9. This CDR3 is 14 amino acids long. Germline V gives CDR1 SGHRS, CDR2 YFSETQ.

This rearrangement joins TRBV2 to TRBJ1-5; D is ambiguous. Germline CDR1 reads SNHLY; CDR2 reads FYNNEI. V gave up 5 bases and J gave up 0 bases, with 20 bases separating them. The CDR3 is 18 amino acids. The CDR3 DNA reads TGTGCCAGCAGTACCGGGAAAGAGAGTCCCTTTAGCAATCAGCCCCAGCATTTT. Its translation: CASSTGKESPFSNQPQHF.

The chain combines TRBV27 with TRBJ1-1; 10 nucleotides line up with TRBD1. The CDR3 loop spans 16 amino acids. The V and J ends lost 1 base and 4 bases, in that order; junction bases with no gene match: 6. CDR1 and CDR2 from the germline V gene are MNHEY and SMNVEV (reference sequence). The CDR3 reads CASSLFFGQGVTEAFF. CDR3 in DNA: TGTGCCAGCAGTTTATTCTTCGGACAGGGGGTCACTGAAGCTTTCTTT.

CDR3: CASSPSGTIGDEQFF. CDR3 nucleotides: TGTGCCAGCAGCCCCAGCGGGACCATCGGGGATGAGCAGTTCTTC. This chain links TRBV11-2 with TRBJ2-1; 7 bases line up with TRBD2. The CDR3 runs to 15 residues. Germline assignment: CDR1 SGHAT and CDR2 FQNNGV. The ends lost 5 bases at V and 8 bases at J; junction bases unmatched: 12.

J is TRBJ1-5 and V is TRBV28; TRBD1 matches 7 bases. This CDR3 is built from 18 residues. Germline loops: CDR1 MDHEN, CDR2 SYDVKM. Trimming removed 6 bases from V and 0 bases from J; junction bases left unmatched: 14. The CDR3 DNA follows: TGTGCCAGCAGGCGCAGGGGGATCCCCCCTTATAGCAATCAGCCCCAGCATTTT. It codes for CASRRRGIPPYSNQPQHF.

The rearrangement uses TRBV13 and TRBJ1-2, with TRBD1 as a possible D gene (5 bases). Trimming took off 5 bases at V and 5 bases at J, with 9 bases between the two ends. From germline, CDR1 is PRHDT and CDR2 FYEKMQ (reference sequence). This CDR3 region has 12 residues. The CDR3, as DNA: TGTGCCAGCAGCCTCCGGGGGTATGGCTACACCTTC. This translates into CASSLRGYGYTF.